This T cell receptor (beta chain) emerged from a study of regulatory T cells in long-lasting Graves disease. This clonotype was observed many times. Its antigen is undetermined. In building TCR beta libraries, iRepertoire HTBI primers were used together with Arm-PCR of CDR3 regions. TCRdb fed the multiplex PCR reads into MiXCR, producing one record per CDR3 protein. The sample holds about 470,000 distinct CDR3 sequences, roughly 21% seen once. Time point indicated: persistent/refractory GD, antithyroid drugs over 5 years with positive TRAb. PBMCs provided the RNA from which the TCR library was made. A roughly 10-milliliter sample of peripheral blood was drawn into EDTA tubes. Deletions cut 2 bases from V and 2 bases from J, with 15 bases between. Germline V CDR1 and CDR2: PRHDT, FYEKMQ (reference sequence). CDR3 length: 16 amino acids. Study results and caveats: TRBV28, TRBJ1-2 and TRBJ2-5 emerged as the favored segments in persistent disease.

Sequencing used peripheral blood mononuclear cells (PBMCs), obtained when the disease was refractory, from a patient treated with antithyroid drugs. This clonotype was sampled from a female donor with Graves disease. The chain links TRBV13 to TRBJ1-1, with D perhaps TRBD1 (5 bases). The CDR3 reads CASSLLTGEVNTEAFF. CDR3 DNA: TGTGCCAGCAGCTTATTAACAGGAGAAGTTAACACTGAAGCTTTCTTT.